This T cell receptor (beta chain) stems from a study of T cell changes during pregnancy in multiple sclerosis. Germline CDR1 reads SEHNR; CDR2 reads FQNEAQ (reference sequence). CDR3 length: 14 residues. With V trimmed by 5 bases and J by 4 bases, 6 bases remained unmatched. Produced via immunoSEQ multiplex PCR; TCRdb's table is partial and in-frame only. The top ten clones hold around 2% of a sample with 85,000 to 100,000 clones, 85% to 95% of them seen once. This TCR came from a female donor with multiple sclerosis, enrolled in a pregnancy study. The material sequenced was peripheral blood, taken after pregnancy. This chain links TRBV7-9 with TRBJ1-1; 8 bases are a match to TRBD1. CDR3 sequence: CASSPGGRGTEAFF. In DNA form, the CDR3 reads TGTGCCAGCAGCCCAGGGGGCAGGGGCACTGAAGCTTTCTTT.